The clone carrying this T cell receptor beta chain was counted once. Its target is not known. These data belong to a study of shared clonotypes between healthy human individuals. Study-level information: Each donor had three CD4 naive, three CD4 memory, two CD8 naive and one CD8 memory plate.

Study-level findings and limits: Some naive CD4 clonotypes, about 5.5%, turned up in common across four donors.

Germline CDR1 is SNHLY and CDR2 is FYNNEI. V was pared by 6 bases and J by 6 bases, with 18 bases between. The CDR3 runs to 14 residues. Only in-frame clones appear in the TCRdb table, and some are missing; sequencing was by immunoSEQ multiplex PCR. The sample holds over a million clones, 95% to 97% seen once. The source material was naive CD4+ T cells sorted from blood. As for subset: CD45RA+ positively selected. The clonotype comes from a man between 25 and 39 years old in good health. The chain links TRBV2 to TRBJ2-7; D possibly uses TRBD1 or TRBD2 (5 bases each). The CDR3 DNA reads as TGTGCCAGCAGGGAACCGGGACCCCAACCCGAGCAGTACTTC. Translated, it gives CASREPGPQPEQYF.